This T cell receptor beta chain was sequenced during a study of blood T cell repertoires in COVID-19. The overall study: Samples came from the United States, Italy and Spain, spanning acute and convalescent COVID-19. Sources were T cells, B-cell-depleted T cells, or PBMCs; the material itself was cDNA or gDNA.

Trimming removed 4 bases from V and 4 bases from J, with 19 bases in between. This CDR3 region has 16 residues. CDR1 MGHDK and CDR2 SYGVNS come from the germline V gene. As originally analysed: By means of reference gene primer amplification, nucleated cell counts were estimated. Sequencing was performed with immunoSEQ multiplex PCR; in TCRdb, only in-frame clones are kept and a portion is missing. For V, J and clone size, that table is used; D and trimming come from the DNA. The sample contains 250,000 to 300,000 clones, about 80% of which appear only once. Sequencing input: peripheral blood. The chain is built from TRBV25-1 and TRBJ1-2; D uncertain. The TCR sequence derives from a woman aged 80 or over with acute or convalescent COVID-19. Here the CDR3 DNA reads TGTGCCAGCAGTGGCGGGTCTGGTACTTTGGCCTATGGCTACACCTTC. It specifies CASSGGSGTLAYGYTF.